This is a list of T cell receptor beta chains from one sample in a study of cytomegalovirus exposure and HLA in healthy donors. Profiling relied on immunoSEQ multiplex PCR, and the TCRdb table lists in-frame clones only, not all of them. The table has around 140,000 clones, approximately 70% seen once. Sequenced: PBMCs. These receptors originate from a woman between 55 and 75 years old in good health and CMV-seropositive. The CDR3 runs from the conserved cysteine through the conserved F or W. The D gene is left open where the match is weak. Part of the rows lack a size; the others show once, few, many or a class for expanded clones.

size	V	J	D	DNA	CDR3
NA	TRBV7-6	TRBJ1-5	NA	TGTGCCAGCAGCTTAGTCAGCGGCAATCAGCCCCAGCATTTT	CASSLVSGNQPQHF
NA	TRBV2	TRBJ2-1	TRBD2	TGTGCCAGCAGTCCCCTTCTAGCGGGAGCCTACAATGAGCAGTTCTTC	CASSPLLAGAYNEQFF
NA	TRBV6-6	TRBJ1-6	TRBD1	TGTGCCAGCCTTAGACAGGGGTCCTATAATTCACCCCTCCACTTT	CASLRQGSYNSPLHF
NA	TRBV25-1	TRBJ2-3	TRBD2	TGTGCCAGCAGTGAAGGGAAGCGGGGCAATACAGATACGCAGTATTTT	CASSEGKRGNTDTQYF
NA	TRBV10-2	TRBJ1-2	NA	TGCGCCAGCAGTGACCCGGGAGTTGGCTATGGCTACACCTTC	CASSDPGVGYGYTF
NA	TRBV10-3	TRBJ2-2	NA	TGTGCCACTCAGGCCGGGAGCGCCGGGGAGCTGTTTTTT	CATQAGSAGELFF
NA	TRBV28	TRBJ1-5	NA	TGTGCCAGCGGCCTTCCCTCGGGGGGAAATAGCAATCAGCCCCAGCATTTT	CASGLPSGGNSNQPQHF
NA	TRBV13	TRBJ2-7	TRBD1	TGTGCCAGCAGCTCCGGGACAGGGGATGTCTACGAGCAGTACTTC	CASSSGTGDVYEQYF
NA	TRBV7-9	TRBJ1-6	TRBD1	TGTGCCAGCAGCTTAAGTACAGGGGGCCAGAATTCACCCCTCCACTTT	CASSLSTGGQNSPLHF
NA	TRBV7-9	TRBJ1-2	NA	TGTGCCAGCAGCCTCCTAGGCCCCGCTAACTATGGCTACACCTTC	CASSLLGPANYGYTF
few	TRBV5-5	TRBJ1-2	TRBD1	TGTGCCAGCAGCTGGGGACAGGGCGTCTATGGCTACACCTTC	CASSWGQGVYGYTF
NA	TRBV5-4	TRBJ2-5	TRBD2	TGTGCCAGCAGCGGGGGGGTAGGGTTCCAAGAGACCCAGTACTTC	CASSGGVGFQETQYF
NA	TRBV28	TRBJ2-1	TRBD2	TGTGCCAGCACCGAGGGACTAGCCGAGCAGTTCTTC	CASTEGLAEQFF
NA	TRBV7-3	TRBJ2-3	NA	TGTGCCAGCAGCTTAGGAGTCCCCACAGATACGCAGTATTTT	CASSLGVPTDTQYF
NA	TRBV4-1	TRBJ1-2	TRBD1	TGCGCCAGCAGCCCGACAGGGGGTGAGAACTATGGCTACACCTTC	CASSPTGGENYGYTF
once	TRBV5-4	TRBJ1-1	TRBD1	TGTGCCAGCAGCCCGGGACAGGGAACTGAAGCTTTCTTT	CASSPGQGTEAFF
few	TRBV4-1	TRBJ1-3	NA	TGCGCCAGCAGCCAAGATACGGCAGGCCTCAGCTCTGGAAACACCATATATTTT	CASSQDTAGLSSGNTIYF
NA	TRBV5-1	TRBJ2-1	TRBD2	TGCGCCAGCAGCCAGGGACTAATTGGTGGTGAGCAGTTCTTC	CASSQGLIGGEQFF
NA	TRBV14	TRBJ1-3	TRBD1	TGTGCCAGCAGCCCCCGGACAGGTGGAAGCAACACCATATATTTT	CASSPRTGGSNTIYF